Below, 7 T cell receptor beta chains from the same sample are listed, as sequenced in a study of T-cell memory formation after mild COVID-19. TCRdb analysed the 5' RACE reads with MiXCR anew, one entry per CDR3 protein. Altogether roughly 110,000 distinct CDR3 sequences are present, around 15% being singletons, with the ten largest covering roughly 31%. The sample taken for sequencing was PBMCs or a T cell subset sorted from them (not recorded which). Receptors were obtained from an adult woman who had mild COVID-19 (a few samples of this study predate the infection). Cell type and time point are not known.

V gene TRBV6-2 or TRBV6-3 combines with J gene TRBJ2-1, with D possibly being TRBD1 or TRBD2 (5 bases each). Trimming took off 6 bases at V and 1 base at J, with 16 bases between the two ends. The CDR3 runs to 16 residues. The germline gives CDR1 MNHEY, CDR2 SVGEGT. The CDR3 nucleotides read TGTGCCAGCAGGGGGGTAAGGGTCCGATCCTACAATGAGCAGTTCTTC. This translates into CASRGVRVRSYNEQFF.

This chain connects TRBV11-2 to TRBJ2-5, with 7 nucleotides matching TRBD2. After removal of 5 bases from V and 5 bases from J, the junction contained 14 bases not matched to a gene. CDR1 and CDR2 (germline): SGHAT, FQNNGV. The CDR3 consists of 16 residues. The CDR3 nucleotides read TGTGCCAGCAGCCGAGCGGGGCAGACCTTGGGGGAGACCCAGTACTTC. Translation gives CASSRAGQTLGETQYF. The variable domain in full, completed from reference TRBV11-2 and TRBJ2-5, reads EAGVAQSPRYKIIEKRQSVAFWCNPISGHATLYWYQQILGQGPKLLIQFQNNGVVDDSQLPKDRFSAERLKGVDSTLKIQPAKLEDSAVYLCASSRAGQTLGETQYFGPGTRLLVL.

This clonotype was picked up a small number of times. The chain employs TRBV7-8 and TRBJ2-2; TRBD2 agrees at 7 bases. Unmatched junction bases numbered 8, after V lost 5 bases and J lost 5 bases. The CDR3 loop spans 15 amino acids. Germline CDR1 is SGHVS and CDR2 is FQNEAQ. The DNA for the CDR3 is TGTGCCAGCAGCCCCTTGGCGGGAGTGACCGGGGAGCTGTTTTTT. Translated: CASSPLAGVTGELFF.

This clonotype was found many times. J is TRBJ2-5 and V is TRBV7-2; D is unclear. The CDR3 runs 15 residues. Germline V gene sequence: CDR1 SGHTA, CDR2 FQGNSA. The germline V and J ends were trimmed by 1 base and 5 bases, with 14 bases remaining between them. The CDR3 region is CASSLDGSTGETQYF. CDR3 DNA: TGTGCCAGCAGCTTAGATGGGTCCACCGGGGAGACCCAGTACTTC.

This clonotype was found a few times. The genes are TRBV20-1 and TRBJ2-5, with D possibly being TRBD1 (6 bases). The CDR3 covers 18 residues. Germline V gene data show CDR1 as DFQATT and CDR2 as SNEGSKA (reference sequence). V was trimmed by 1 base and J by 1 base, leaving 22 bases between them. CDR3 sequence: CSARAKPGDRGIQETQYF. The CDR3 bases are TGCAGTGCTAGAGCCAAACCAGGGGATCGAGGTATCCAAGAGACCCAGTACTTC.

Only a few counts were recorded for this clonotype. The V gene is TRBV24-1, the J gene TRBJ2-1; 7 positions agree with TRBD1. Germline V gene lookup returns CDR1 KGHDR and CDR2 SFDVKD. Trimming took 5 bases from V and 6 from J; bases not matched to a gene: 9. The CDR3 sequence is 15 residues long. The CDR3 loop is CATSALGDSLNEQFF. The CDR3 DNA sequence: TGTGCCACCAGTGCGTTGGGGGACAGCCTCAATGAGCAGTTCTTC.

This clonotype was recorded at least ten times. The rearrangement joins TRBV5-1 to TRBJ2-7; the D is unclear. V was pared by 4 bases and J by 2 bases, with 4 bases between. The CDR3 consists of 11 residues. Germline CDR1 and CDR2: SGHRS and YFSETQ. In nucleotides, the CDR3 is TGCGCCAGCAGCCTCACCTACGAGCAGTACTTC. Its translation is CASSLTYEQYF.